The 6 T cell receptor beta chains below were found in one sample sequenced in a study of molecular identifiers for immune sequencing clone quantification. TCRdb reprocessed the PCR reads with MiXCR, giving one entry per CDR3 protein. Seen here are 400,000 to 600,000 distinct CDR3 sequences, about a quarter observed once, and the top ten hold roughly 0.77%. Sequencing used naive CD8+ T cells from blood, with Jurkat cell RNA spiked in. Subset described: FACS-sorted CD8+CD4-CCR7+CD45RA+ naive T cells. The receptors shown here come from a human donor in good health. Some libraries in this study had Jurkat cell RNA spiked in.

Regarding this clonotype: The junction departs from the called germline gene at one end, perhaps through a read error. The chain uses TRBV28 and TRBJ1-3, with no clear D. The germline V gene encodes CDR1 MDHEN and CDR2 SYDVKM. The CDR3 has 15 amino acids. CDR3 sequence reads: CAGSFSPRYGNTIYF. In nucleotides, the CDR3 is TGTGCCGGCAGTTTTTCCCCGCGGTATGGAAACACCATATATTTT. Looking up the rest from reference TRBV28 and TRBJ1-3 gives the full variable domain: DVKVTQSSRYLVKRTGEKVFLECVQDMDHENMFWYRQDPGLGLRLIYFSYDVKMKEKGDIPEGYSVSREKKERFSLILESASTNQTSMYLCAGSFSPRYGNTIYFGEGSWLTVV.

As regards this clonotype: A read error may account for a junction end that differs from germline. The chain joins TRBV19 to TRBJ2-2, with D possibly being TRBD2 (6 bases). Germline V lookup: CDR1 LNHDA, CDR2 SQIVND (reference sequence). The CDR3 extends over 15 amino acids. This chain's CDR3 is CASSPEGENTGGLFF. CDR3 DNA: TGTGCCAGTAGCCCCGAAGGGGAGAACACCGGGGGGCTGTTTTTT.

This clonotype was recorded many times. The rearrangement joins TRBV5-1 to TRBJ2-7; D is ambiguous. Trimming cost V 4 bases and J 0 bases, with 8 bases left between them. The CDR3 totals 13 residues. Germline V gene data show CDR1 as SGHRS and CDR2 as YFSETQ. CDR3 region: CASSPYNSYEQYF. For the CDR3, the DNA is TGCGCCAGCAGCCCCTACAACTCCTACGAGCAGTACTTC.

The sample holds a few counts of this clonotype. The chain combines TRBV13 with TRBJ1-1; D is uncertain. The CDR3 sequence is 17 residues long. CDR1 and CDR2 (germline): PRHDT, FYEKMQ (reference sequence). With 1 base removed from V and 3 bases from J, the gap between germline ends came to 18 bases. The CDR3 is CASSLESGFWRDTEAFF. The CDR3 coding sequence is TGTGCCAGCAGCTTAGAATCGGGGTTTTGGAGAGACACTGAAGCTTTCTTT.

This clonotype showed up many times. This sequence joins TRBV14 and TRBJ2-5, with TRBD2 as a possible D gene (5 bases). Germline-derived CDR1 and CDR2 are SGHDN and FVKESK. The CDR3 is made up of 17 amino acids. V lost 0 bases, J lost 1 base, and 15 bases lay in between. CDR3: CASSQDLEKRFQETQYF. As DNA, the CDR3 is TGTGCCAGCAGCCAAGACCTAGAAAAGCGGTTCCAAGAGACCCAGTACTTC.

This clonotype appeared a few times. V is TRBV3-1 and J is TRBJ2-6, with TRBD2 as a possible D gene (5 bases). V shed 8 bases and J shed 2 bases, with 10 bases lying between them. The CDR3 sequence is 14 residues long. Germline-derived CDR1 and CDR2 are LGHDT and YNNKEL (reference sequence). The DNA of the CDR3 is TGTGCCAGCCGCCCCGGGACTGGGGCCAACGTCCTGACTTTC. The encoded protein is CASRPGTGANVLTF.